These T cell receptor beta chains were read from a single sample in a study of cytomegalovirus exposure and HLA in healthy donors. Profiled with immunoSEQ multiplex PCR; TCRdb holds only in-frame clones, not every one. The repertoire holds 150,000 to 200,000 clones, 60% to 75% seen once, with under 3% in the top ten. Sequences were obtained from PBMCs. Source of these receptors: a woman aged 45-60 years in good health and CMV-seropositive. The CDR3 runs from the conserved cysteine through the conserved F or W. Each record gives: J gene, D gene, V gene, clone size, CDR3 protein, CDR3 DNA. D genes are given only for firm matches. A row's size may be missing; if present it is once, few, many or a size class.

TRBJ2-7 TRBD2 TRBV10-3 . CATTGTSGSYEQYF TGTGCCACGACCGGGACTAGCGGATCCTACGAGCAGTACTTC
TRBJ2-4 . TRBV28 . CASSLGGTDIQYF TGTGCCAGCAGTTTGGGCGGGACGGACATTCAGTACTTC
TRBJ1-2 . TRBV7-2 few CASRPDSNYGYTF TGTGCCAGCAGACCCGACAGTAACTATGGCTACACCTTC
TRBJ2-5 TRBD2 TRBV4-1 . CASSQNLLADQETQYF TGCGCCAGCAGCCAAAACTTACTAGCGGACCAAGAGACCCAGTACTTC
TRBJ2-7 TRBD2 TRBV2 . CASRSGGAEQYF TGTGCCAGCAGATCCGGGGGGGCCGAGCAGTACTTC
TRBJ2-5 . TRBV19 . CASRARQEETQYF TGTGCCAGTAGAGCGAGACAGGAAGAGACCCAGTACTTC
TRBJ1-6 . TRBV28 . CASRGGADPYNSPLHF TGTGCCAGCAGGGGGGGGGCCGACCCTTATAATTCACCCCTCCACTTT
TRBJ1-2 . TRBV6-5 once CASSYRGGFSGYTF TGTGCCAGCAGTTACAGGGGGGGGTTTAGTGGCTATACCTTC
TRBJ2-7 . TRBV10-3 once CAISESDGVHEQYF TGTGCCATCAGTGAAAGTGACGGGGTCCACGAGCAGTACTTC
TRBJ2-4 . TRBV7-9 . CASSLGGGRGKNIQYF TGTGCCAGCAGCTTAGGAGGTGGGCGGGGCAAAAACATTCAGTACTTC
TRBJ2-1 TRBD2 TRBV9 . CASSAAGTSGGAVLGEQFF TGTGCCAGCAGCGCCGCCGGGACTAGCGGGGGGGCCGTACTTGGGGAGCAGTTCTTC
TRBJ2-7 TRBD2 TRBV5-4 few CASSSGLLSYEQYF TGTGCCAGCAGCTCGGGACTACTCTCCTACGAGCAGTACTTC
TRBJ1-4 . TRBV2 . CASRPPGLYEKLFF TGTGCCAGCAGACCCCCGGGTTTGTATGAAAAACTGTTTTTT
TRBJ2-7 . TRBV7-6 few CASSPTDGGREQYF TGTGCCAGCAGCCCCACTGACGGGGGAAGGGAGCAGTACTTC
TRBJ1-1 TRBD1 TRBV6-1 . CASSVKQGAGTEAFF TGTGCCAGCAGTGTAAAACAGGGGGCGGGCACTGAAGCTTTCTTT
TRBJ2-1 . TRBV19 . CASSYRSASEQFF TGTGCCAGTAGTTATAGGTCTGCTAGTGAGCAGTTCTTC
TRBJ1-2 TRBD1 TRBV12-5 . CASGLRDREFGYTF TGTGCTAGTGGTTTGAGGGACAGAGAGTTTGGCTACACCTTC
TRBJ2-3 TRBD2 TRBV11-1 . CASSLLTSGGADTQYF TGTGCCAGCAGCTTATTAACTAGCGGGGGCGCAGATACGCAGTATTTT
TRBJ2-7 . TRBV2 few CASWARVYEQYF TGTGCCAGCTGGGCCCGTGTCTACGAGCAGTACTTC
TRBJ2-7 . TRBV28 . CASSFGGGSPYEQYF TGTGCCAGCAGTTTTGGGGGAGGTTCCCCCTACGAGCAGTACTTC
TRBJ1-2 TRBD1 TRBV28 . CASSRQGPYGYTF TGTGCCAGCAGTAGACAGGGGCCCTATGGCTACACCTTC
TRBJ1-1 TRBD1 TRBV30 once CAAGQGMNTEAFF TGTGCCGCGGGACAGGGGATGAACACTGAAGCTTTCTTT
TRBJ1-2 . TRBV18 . CASSQSPTANYGYTF TGTGCCAGCTCCCAAAGCCCGACAGCAAACTATGGCTACACCTTC
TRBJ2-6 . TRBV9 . CASSEGVRFSGANVLTF TGTGCCAGCAGCGAGGGAGTCCGGTTCTCTGGGGCCAACGTCCTGACTTTC
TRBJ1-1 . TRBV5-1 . CASSFSSMNTEAFF TGCGCCAGCAGCTTTAGCTCCATGAACACTGAAGCTTTCTTT
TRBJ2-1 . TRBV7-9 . CASSTPRGYNEQFF TGTGCCAGCAGCACACCCCGAGGCTACAATGAGCAGTTCTTC
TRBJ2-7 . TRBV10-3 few CAISEYRSSYEQYF TGTGCCATCAGTGAATACAGGTCCTCCTACGAGCAGTACTTC
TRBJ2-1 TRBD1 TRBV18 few CASTGTGKYVEQFF TGTGCCAGCACTGGGACAGGGAAGTATGTTGAGCAGTTCTTC
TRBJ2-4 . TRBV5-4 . CASSQGVENIQYF TGTGCCAGCAGTCAAGGGGTCGAAAACATTCAGTACTTC
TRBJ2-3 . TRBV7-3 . CASSPDFTDTQYF TGTGCCAGCAGCCCCGACTTCACAGATACGCAGTATTTT
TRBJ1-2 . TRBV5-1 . CASSPTGDYGYTF TGCGCCAGCAGCCCAACAGGAGACTATGGCTACACCTTC